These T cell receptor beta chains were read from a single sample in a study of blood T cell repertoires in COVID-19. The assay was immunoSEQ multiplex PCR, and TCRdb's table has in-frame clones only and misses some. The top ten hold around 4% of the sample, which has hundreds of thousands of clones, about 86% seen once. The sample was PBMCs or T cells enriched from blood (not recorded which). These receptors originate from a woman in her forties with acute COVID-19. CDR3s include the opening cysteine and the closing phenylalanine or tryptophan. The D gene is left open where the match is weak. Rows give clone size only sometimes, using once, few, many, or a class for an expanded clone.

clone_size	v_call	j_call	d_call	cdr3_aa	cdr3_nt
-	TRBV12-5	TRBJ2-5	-	CASARDISPGETQYF	TGTGCTAGTGCCCGAGACATTTCGCCGGGGGAGACCCAGTACTTC
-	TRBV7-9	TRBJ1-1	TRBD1	CASSLATGTEAFF	TGTGCCAGCAGCTTAGCGACAGGGACTGAAGCTTTCTTT
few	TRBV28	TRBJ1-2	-	CASSFRRGAYGYTF	TGTGCCAGCAGTTTTCGGCGGGGGGCATATGGCTACACCTTC
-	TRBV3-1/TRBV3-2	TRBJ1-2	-	CASSQAGTNYGYTF	TGTGCCAGCAGCCAAGCAGGGACTAACTATGGCTACACCTTC
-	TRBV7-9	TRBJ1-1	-	CASSFDPRRTEAFF	TGTGCCAGCAGCTTCGACCCTCGGAGGACTGAAGCTTTCTTT
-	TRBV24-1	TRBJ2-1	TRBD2	CATSDWGGLGGNEQFF	TGTGCCACCAGTGATTGGGGGGGACTTGGCGGCAATGAGCAGTTCTTC
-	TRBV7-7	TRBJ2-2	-	CASSQYTANTGELFF	TGTGCCAGCAGCCAATATACAGCGAACACCGGGGAGCTGTTTTTT
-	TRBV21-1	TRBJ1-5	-	CASVIPAGNDSNQPQHF	TGTGCCAGCGTCATCCCTGCGGGGAACGATAGCAATCAGCCCCAGCATTTT
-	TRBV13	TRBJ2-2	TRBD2	CASSSPYPQGREGNTGELFF	TGTGCCAGCAGCTCCCCCTACCCTCAGGGGCGGGAGGGGAACACCGGGGAGCTGTTTTTT
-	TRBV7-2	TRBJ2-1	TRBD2	CASSSSSGWGSYNEQFF	TGTGCCAGCAGCTCATCTAGCGGGTGGGGTTCCTACAATGAGCAGTTCTTC
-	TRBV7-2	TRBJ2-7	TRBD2	CASSLGLAGTYEQYF	TGTGCCAGCAGCTTAGGACTAGCGGGGACTTACGAGCAGTACTTC
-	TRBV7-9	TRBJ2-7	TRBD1	CASSPKPGQGYEQYF	TGTGCCAGCAGCCCTAAACCGGGACAGGGCTACGAGCAGTACTTC
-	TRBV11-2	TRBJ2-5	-	CASSFGQGPETQYF	TGTGCCAGCAGCTTCGGCCAGGGCCCCGAGACCCAGTACTTC
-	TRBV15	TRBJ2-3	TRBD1	CATSRDRVPDTQYF	TGTGCCACCAGCAGGGACAGGGTCCCAGATACGCAGTATTTT
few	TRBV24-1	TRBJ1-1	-	CATSDQGNTEAFF	TGTGCCACCAGTGACCAGGGGAACACTGAAGCTTTCTTT
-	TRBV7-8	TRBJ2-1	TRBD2	CASSLGRTSGYNEQFF	TGTGCCAGCAGCTTGGGGCGGACTAGCGGATACAATGAGCAGTTCTTC
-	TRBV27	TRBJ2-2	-	CASNADTGELFF	TGTGCCAGCAATGCAGACACCGGGGAGCTGTTTTTT
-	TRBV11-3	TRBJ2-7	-	CASSNSGSYEQYF	TGTGCCAGCAGCAACAGCGGCTCCTACGAGCAGTACTTC
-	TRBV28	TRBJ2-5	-	CASTLSGGVKTQYF	TGTGCCAGCACCCTATCCGGCGGGGTAAAGACCCAGTACTTC
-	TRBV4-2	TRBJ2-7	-	CASSQDVGERSSYEQYF	TGTGCCAGCAGCCAAGATGTAGGCGAGCGGAGCTCCTACGAGCAGTACTTC
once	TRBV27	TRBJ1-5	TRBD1	CASRRGQGGNQPQHF	TGTGCCAGCAGGCGCGGACAGGGGGGCAATCAGCCCCAGCATTTT
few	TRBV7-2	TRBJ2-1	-	CASSLSQASYNEQFF	TGTGCCAGCAGCTTGTCACAGGCGTCCTACAATGAGCAGTTCTTC
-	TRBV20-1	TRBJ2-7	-	CSASHPGTSSYEQYF	TGCAGTGCTAGTCATCCCGGGACATCGTCTTACGAGCAGTACTTC
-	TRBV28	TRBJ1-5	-	CASSPDRPWQPQHF	TGTGCCAGCAGTCCTGACAGGCCGTGGCAGCCCCAGCATTTT
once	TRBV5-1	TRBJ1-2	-	CASSFPGSNYGYTF	TGCGCCAGCAGCTTCCCAGGGTCTAACTATGGCTACACCTTC
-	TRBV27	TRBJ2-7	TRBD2	CASSFGREGYEQYF	TGTGCCAGCAGTTTCGGGCGGGAGGGCTACGAGCAGTACTTC
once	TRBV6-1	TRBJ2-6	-	CASSEEVGLGRAGANVLTF	TGTGCCAGCAGTGAAGAAGTGGGTTTAGGCAGGGCCGGGGCCAACGTCCTGACTTTC
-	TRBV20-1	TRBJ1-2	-	CSASTREARSYTF	TGCAGTGCTAGTACCAGGGAGGCTAGGAGCTACACCTTC
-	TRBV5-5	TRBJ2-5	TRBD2	CASSLGGGRWQETQYF	TGTGCCAGCAGCTTGGGGGGCGGGAGGTGGCAAGAGACCCAGTACTTC
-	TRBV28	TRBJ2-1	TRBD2	CASSFVRTSGNNEQFF	TGTGCCAGCAGCTTTGTTAGGACTAGCGGGAATAATGAGCAGTTCTTC
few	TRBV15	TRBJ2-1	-	CATSRGTYQFF	TGTGCCACCAGCAGAGGAACATATCAGTTCTTC
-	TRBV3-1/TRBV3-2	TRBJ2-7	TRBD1	CASGDRGAYEQYF	TGTGCCAGCGGGGACAGGGGTGCGTACGAGCAGTACTTC
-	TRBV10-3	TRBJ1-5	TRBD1	CAITGQTNQPQHF	TGTGCCATCACGGGACAGACCAATCAGCCCCAGCATTTT
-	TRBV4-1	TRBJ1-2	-	CASSQGSTGTLYGYTF	TGCGCCAGCAGCCAAGGCTCGACAGGTACCCTTTATGGCTACACCTTC
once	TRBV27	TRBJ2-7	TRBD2	CASSWTSGGGEQYF	TGTGCCAGCAGTTGGACTAGCGGGGGTGGAGAGCAGTACTTC
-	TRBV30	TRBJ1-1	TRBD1	CAWSNPDRDGTEAFF	TGTGCCTGGAGTAACCCTGACAGGGACGGCACTGAAGCTTTCTTT
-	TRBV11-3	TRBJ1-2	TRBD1	CASSRQGTGQGIFGYTF	TGTGCCAGCAGTCGCCAAGGGACGGGACAGGGTATTTTCGGCTACACCTTC
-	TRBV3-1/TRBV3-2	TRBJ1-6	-	CASSQGTNNPYSPLHF	TGTGCCAGCAGCCAAGGGACAAACAACCCATATTCACCCCTCCACTTT
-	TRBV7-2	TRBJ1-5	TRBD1	CASSGGGTGGMWSNQPQHF	TGTGCCAGCAGCGGGGGAGGGACAGGGGGCATGTGGAGCAATCAGCCCCAGCATTTT
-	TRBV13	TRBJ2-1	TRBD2	CASSSRAGKGGDEQFF	TGTGCCAGCAGCTCAAGAGCGGGAAAGGGCGGGGATGAGCAGTTCTTC
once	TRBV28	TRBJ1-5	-	CASSLTAQRSQHF	TGTGCCAGCAGTTTAACCGCTCAAAGGAGCCAGCATTTT
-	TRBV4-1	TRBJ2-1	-	CASSHDPGGTYNEQFF	TGCGCCAGCAGCCACGACCCCGGGGGTACCTACAATGAGCAGTTCTTC
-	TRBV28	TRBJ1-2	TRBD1	CASRGDRGYGYTF	TGTGCCAGCAGGGGCGACAGGGGCTATGGCTACACCTTC
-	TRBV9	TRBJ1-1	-	CASSARGGTEVEAFF	TGTGCCAGCAGCGCGAGGGGGGGAACAGAGGTTGAAGCTTTCTTT
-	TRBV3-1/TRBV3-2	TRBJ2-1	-	CASSQFQGEQFF	TGTGCCAGCAGCCAATTTCAGGGGGAGCAGTTCTTC
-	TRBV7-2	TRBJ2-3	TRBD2	CASAKWGTSGPTDTQYF	TGTGCCAGCGCCAAGTGGGGGACTAGCGGTCCCACAGATACGCAGTATTTT